One sample yielded the 8 T cell receptor beta chains listed below, sequenced in a study of beta chain features in type 1 diabetes. Regarding the study as a whole: Shorter TCRB CDR3s, moderately but significantly so, were found in Type 1 diabetes patients in all four CD4+ subsets.

Antigens of these TCRs are unknown. The whole isolated RNA underwent reverse transcription, so sequencing captured expressed TCRB transcripts. Profiling relied on immunoSEQ multiplex PCR, and the TCRdb table lists in-frame clones only, not all of them. The repertoire consists of 150,000 to 200,000 clones, with 50% to 70% occurring once and the leading ten covering about 0.089%. The sample comprised naive CD4+ T cells from blood. Receptor source: a man aged 25-45 years with type 1 diabetes.

The chain joins TRBV4-3 to TRBJ2-6; D unclear. This CDR3 comprises 16 residues. V lost 0 bases and J 4 bases, leaving 10 bases between the germline ends. Germline V gene data show CDR1 as LGHNA and CDR2 as YSLEER. The CDR3: CASSQEAVRGANVLTF. The CDR3, as DNA: TGCGCCAGCAGCCAAGAGGCCGTCAGGGGGGCCAACGTCCTGACTTTC.

V and J are TRBV27 and TRBJ2-5, with D hard to call. This CDR3 has 15 residues. The ends were cut back, 6 bases at V and 7 bases at J, with 21 bases in the middle. The germline V gene has CDR1 MNHEY and CDR2 SMNVEV (reference sequence). The CDR3 protein is CASRQAGRFLGTQYF. The CDR3 DNA sequence: TGTGCCAGCAGACAAGCTGGACGGTTCTTGGGGACCCAGTACTTC.

A single count supports this clone. Here the CDR3 reads CASSFSTDTEAFF. The CDR3 coding sequence is TGTGCCAGCAGCTTCTCTACCGACACTGAAGCTTTCTTT. J is TRBJ1-1 and V is TRBV11-2; no firm D call. CDR1 is SGHAT, CDR2 FQNNGV, per germline. This CDR3 is 13 amino acids long. Trimming removed 3 bases from V and 3 bases from J, with 8 bases in between.

This chain links TRBV10-3 with TRBJ2-3; 9 bases agree with TRBD1. V lost 6 bases and J lost 4; bases outside the gene matches: 8. The germline CDR1 and CDR2 sequences are ENHRY and SYGVKD. The CDR3 is 15 amino acids. The CDR3 here is CAIRMTGGEADTQYF. The CDR3 DNA sequence: TGTGCCATCAGGATGACAGGGGGTGAAGCAGATACGCAGTATTTT.

The chain uses TRBV25-1 and TRBJ1-6, with TRBD1 matching over 11 bases. This CDR3 region has 16 residues. The junction had 6 bases not matched to a gene; V was cut back by 6 bases and J by 5 bases. Germline V gives CDR1 MGHDK, CDR2 SYGVNS. CDR3 coding DNA: TGTGCCAGCAGCGCCCGGGACAGGGGGAATAATTCACCCCTCCACTTT. Its protein product is CASSARDRGNNSPLHF.

V is TRBV29-1 and J is TRBJ1-4; the match to TRBD1 covers 8 bases. Germline V lookup: CDR1 SQVTM, CDR2 ANQGSEA. This CDR3 contains 13 residues. V shed 7 bases, J shed 8 bases, and the junction held 9 bases outside the gene matches. The CDR3 nucleotides read TGCAGCGCACAGACAGGGGCTGGGGAAAAACTGTTTTTT. Residues: CSAQTGAGEKLFF.

The V and J genes are TRBV27 and TRBJ1-3; 8 bases align to TRBD1. V shed 6 bases and J 0 bases; nucleotides not matched to a gene: 1. Germline CDR1 MNHEY, CDR2 SMNVEV (reference sequence). The CDR3 is 14 residues long. Here the CDR3 reads CASRTGVSGNTIYF. The CDR3 nucleotides are TGTGCCAGCAGGACAGGGGTCTCTGGAAACACCATATATTTT.

This chain uses TRBV30 with TRBJ2-7; no reliable D call. CDR1 and CDR2 from the germline V gene are GTSNPN and SVGIG (reference sequence). Trimming left V 8 bases short and J 3 bases short, with 20 bases between. This CDR3 region has 14 residues. The CDR3 DNA is TGTGCCACAGCCCGTCCCACCTCTAGCTACGAGCAGTACTTC. Translating gives CATARPTSSYEQYF.